Listed below are T cell receptor beta chains from one sample, sequenced in a study of beta chain features in type 1 diabetes. The protocol was immunoSEQ multiplex PCR, while the TCRdb copy is restricted to in-frame clones and leaves out a portion. The data show some 660,000 clones, 11% to 15% seen once. The sample was naive CD4+ T cells from blood. The receptors here all came from a man aged 18 to 29 with type 1 diabetes. CDR3s include the opening cysteine and the closing phenylalanine or tryptophan. D genes are given only for firm matches. Size is stated for part of the rows, as once, few or many counts, or as a class when the clone is expanded.

j_call d_call v_call clone_size cdr3_aa cdr3_nt
TRBJ2-7 TRBD2 TRBV18 - CASSPFGLADSYEQYF TGTGCCAGCTCACCATTCGGACTAGCGGACTCCTACGAGCAGTACTTC
TRBJ1-4 - TRBV15 few CATSRDVGAALEKLFF TGTGCCACCAGCAGAGATGTTGGGGCAGCGCTTGAAAAACTGTTTTTT
TRBJ1-1 TRBD1 TRBV30 - CAWSFGTGGSQAFF TGTGCCTGGAGTTTTGGGACAGGGGGCTCCCAAGCTTTCTTT
TRBJ1-2 - TRBV11-2 - CASSLRGGYTF TGTGCCAGCAGCTTACGCGGGGGCTACACCTTC
TRBJ2-1 TRBD2 TRBV7-9 - CASRVLAGEGYNEQFF TGTGCCAGCAGGGTTCTTGCCGGGGAGGGATACAATGAGCAGTTCTTC
TRBJ2-5 - TRBV30 many CAWSSVGGGETQYF TGTGCCTGGAGTTCAGTGGGGGGAGGAGAGACCCAGTACTTC
TRBJ2-1 - TRBV6-1 few CASSESRGYNEQFF TGTGCCAGCAGTGAATCTCGTGGGTACAATGAGCAGTTCTTC
TRBJ1-2 TRBD1 TRBV23-1 few CASSQRTGGPYGYTF TGCGCCAGCAGTCAGAGGACAGGGGGCCCCTATGGCTACACCTTC
TRBJ2-7 - TRBV5-1 - CASHRDSYEQYF TGCGCCAGCCACAGAGACTCCTACGAGCAGTACTTC
TRBJ2-3 - TRBV11-2 few CASSPGPPTGTQYF TGTGCCAGCAGCCCGGGACCTCCGACCGGTACGCAGTATTTT
TRBJ1-5 - TRBV5-1 - CASSLGNSNQPQHF TGCGCCAGCAGCTTAGGGAATAGCAATCAGCCCCAGCATTTT
TRBJ1-2 TRBD1 TRBV9 few CASSVGQGYYGYTF TGTGCCAGCAGCGTAGGACAGGGTTACTATGGCTACACCTTC
TRBJ2-7 - TRBV29-1 - CSVGQQAPYEQYF TGCAGCGTTGGTCAACAGGCGCCCTACGAGCAGTACTTC
TRBJ1-1 - TRBV30 - CAWNPQGLATGAFF TGTGCCTGGAATCCCCAGGGTCTAGCTACAGGAGCTTTCTTT
TRBJ2-5 TRBD2 TRBV7-2 - CASSWTSGADGTQYF TGTGCCAGCAGCTGGACTAGCGGGGCTGACGGGACCCAGTACTTC
TRBJ1-1 - TRBV19 few CASRIAGAYTEAFF TGTGCCAGTAGAATTGCTGGTGCCTACACTGAAGCTTTCTTT
TRBJ2-7 - TRBV5-6 few CASSWGSLSYEQYF TGTGCCAGCAGCTGGGGGTCGCTCTCCTACGAGCAGTACTTC
TRBJ2-1 - TRBV5-1 - CASSLGDKGNEQFF TGCGCCAGCAGCTTGGGAGATAAGGGCAATGAGCAGTTCTTC
TRBJ1-1 TRBD1 TRBV5-4 few CASSLGRGGGSRNTEAFF TGTGCCAGCAGCTTAGGGCGGGGAGGGGGCTCCCGGAACACTGAAGCTTTCTTT
TRBJ2-7 - TRBV7-6 - CASSQHRQSSYEQYF TGTGCCAGCAGCCAGCACCGGCAGTCCTCCTACGAGCAGTACTTC
TRBJ2-7 TRBD2 TRBV7-2 - CASSLGLAGTYEQYF TGTGCCAGCAGCTTAGGACTAGCGGGGACCTACGAGCAGTACTTC
TRBJ1-4 TRBD1 TRBV25-1 - CASSEGSGTVNEKLFF TGTGCCAGCAGTGAAGGGTCGGGGACAGTTAATGAAAAACTGTTTTTT
TRBJ2-1 - TRBV7-9 few CASSSPSGLYNEQFF TGTGCCAGCAGCTCCCCATCGGGTCTTTACAATGAGCAGTTCTTC
TRBJ2-7 TRBD2 TRBV7-2 - CASSLAQLAGASSYEQYF TGTGCCAGCAGCTTAGCGCAGCTAGCGGGGGCCAGCTCCTACGAGCAGTACTTC
TRBJ2-5 - TRBV5-1 - CASSFSPAGQETQYF TGCGCCAGCAGCTTCTCCCCAGCGGGCCAAGAGACCCAGTACTTC
TRBJ2-1 - TRBV7-2 - CASSLGKGFSYNEQFF TGTGCCAGCAGCTTAGGTAAAGGGTTCTCCTACAATGAGCAGTTCTTC
TRBJ1-2 - TRBV29-1 - CSVVNDRFNYGYTF TGCAGCGTGGTGAACGACAGATTTAACTATGGCTACACCTTC
TRBJ2-7 - TRBV30 few CAWTPGQTYEQYF TGTGCCTGGACCCCAGGACAGACCTACGAGCAGTACTTC
TRBJ1-3 - TRBV30 - CAWSRTVGNTIYF TGTGCCTGGTCCCGTACGGTCGGAAACACCATATATTTT
TRBJ2-3 - TRBV5-6 - CASSLTATSTDTQYF TGTGCCAGCAGCTTGACCGCGACAAGCACAGATACGCAGTATTTT
TRBJ2-2 - TRBV2 few CASKTEAGELFF TGTGCCAGCAAGACCGAGGCCGGGGAGCTGTTTTTT
TRBJ2-7 TRBD1 TRBV28 few CASSSGQGFTYEQYF TGTGCCAGCAGTTCAGGACAGGGATTTACCTACGAGCAGTACTTC
TRBJ2-7 - TRBV7-9 - CASSLGRRRFAYEQYF TGTGCCAGCAGCTTAGGACGGCGAAGGTTCGCCTACGAGCAGTACTTC
TRBJ2-3 - TRBV29-1 - CIITGGTDTQYF TGCATTATAACGGGGGGCACAGATACGCAGTATTTT
TRBJ1-4 - TRBV7-3 - CASSSGTGEKLFF TGTGCCAGCAGTTCCGGGACTGGCGAAAAACTGTTTTTT
TRBJ1-2 TRBD1 TRBV30 - CAFHRGQGFTFYGYTF TGTGCCTTCCACCGGGGACAGGGATTTACCTTCTATGGCTACACCTTC